Below, 14 T cell receptor beta chains from the same sample are listed, as sequenced in a study of blood T cell repertoires in COVID-19. The repertoire was sequenced with immunoSEQ multiplex PCR; TCRdb's copy has only in-frame clones and lacks some. The table includes under 250,000 clones, around 80% detected once. Source material: peripheral blood. Source of these receptors: a woman aged 70-85 years with acute or convalescent COVID-19.

V gene TRBV9 combines with J gene TRBJ2-1, with 11 bases identical to TRBD2. With V trimmed by 0 bases and J by 8 bases, 7 bases remained unmatched. Germline lookup yields CDR1 SGDLS and CDR2 YYNGEE. The CDR3 has 16 residues. The CDR3 coding sequence is TGTGCCAGCAGCGTAGGTAATAGCGGGGGGGACGATGAGCAGTTCTTC. It yields the protein CASSVGNSGGDDEQFF.

The rearrangement uses TRBV7-2 and TRBJ2-5; possibly TRBD2 for D (6 bases). CDR3 length: 13 residues. Germline assignment: CDR1 SGHTA and CDR2 FQGNSA. V lost 1 base, J lost 13 bases, and 16 bases lay in between. The CDR3 loop reads CASSLGALRGVYF. DNA of the CDR3: TGTGCCAGCAGCTTAGGAGCGCTGCGGGGAGTGTACTTC.

V usage is TRBV24-1 and J usage is TRBJ2-2, with D possibly matching TRBD1 (7 bases). V gave up 9 bases and J gave up 6 bases, with 13 bases separating them. The germline V gene has CDR1 KGHDR and CDR2 SFDVKD. The CDR3 has 13 amino acids. CDR3 in amino acids: CATGQGGPGELFF. The CDR3 DNA follows: TGTGCCACCGGGCAGGGGGGCCCCGGGGAGCTGTTTTTT.

J is TRBJ2-2 and V is TRBV7-3, with D perhaps TRBD2 (6 bases). V shed 4 bases and J shed 6 bases, with 15 bases lying between them. This CDR3 has 15 amino acids. Germline V gene lookup returns CDR1 SGHTA and CDR2 FQGTGA. CDR3 protein: CASSSSFGGSGELFF. CDR3 DNA: TGTGCCAGCAGCTCATCGTTTGGGGGGTCCGGGGAGCTGTTTTTT.

This chain uses TRBV25-1 with TRBJ2-3, with 13 positions matching TRBD2. J lost 1 base, V lost 3 bases, and 1 base had no gene match. Germline values: CDR1 MGHDK, CDR2 SYGVNS. This CDR3 is built from 16 residues. CDR3 in DNA: TGTGCCAGCAGTGAGGGACTAGCGGGGCGCACAGATACGCAGTATTTT. It is translated as CASSEGLAGRTDTQYF.

The gene calls are TRBV9 and TRBJ2-5, with TRBD2 identical over 8 bases. The V segment lost 0 bases and the J segment 5 bases; nucleotides outside the gene matches: 6. Germline V gene lookup returns CDR1 SGDLS and CDR2 YYNGEE. CDR3 length equals 15 residues. This chain's CDR3 is CASSVVGTRGETQYF. The CDR3 DNA follows: TGTGCCAGCAGCGTAGTTGGGACTAGAGGGGAGACCCAGTACTTC.

The rearrangement uses TRBV29-1 and TRBJ1-2, with D tentatively TRBD1 (5 bases). The CDR3 consists of 13 residues. Between the trimmed V and J ends, which lost 6 bases and 5 bases, there was a span of 16 bases. Germline V gene lookup returns CDR1 SQVTM and CDR2 ANQGSEA. The CDR3 nucleotides read TGCAGCGTATCAGACAGCGAGCAATATGGCTACACCTTC. Amino acid sequence: CSVSDSEQYGYTF.

This chain joins TRBV6-4 and TRBJ1-2; the D gene is possibly TRBD1 (6 bases). This CDR3 spans 12 amino acids. Germline values: CDR1 MRHNA, CDR2 SNTAGT. V was trimmed by 6 bases and J by 8 bases, leaving 13 bases between them. The CDR3 here is CASSSRGRGYTF. CDR3 bases: TGTGCCAGCAGCTCCAGGGGTAGGGGCTACACCTTC.

This chain uses TRBV18 with TRBJ1-2, with D possibly matching TRBD1 (5 bases). The CDR3 has 14 residues. V shed 2 bases and J shed 6 bases, with 13 bases lying between them. Germline V CDR1 and CDR2: KGHSH, LQKENI. The CDR3 coding sequence is TGTGCCAGCTCACCATATGCCAGGGAAGATGGCTACACCTTC. The encoded protein is CASSPYAREDGYTF.

V usage is TRBV25-1 and J usage is TRBJ1-3; D is undetermined. This CDR3 is 15 amino acids long. V shed 6 bases and J shed 0 bases, with 12 bases lying between them. Germline CDR1 MGHDK, CDR2 SYGVNS. The CDR3 bases are TGTGCCAGCAGAGAAGGGCCCGGCTCTGGAAACACCATATATTTT. Translating it yields CASREGPGSGNTIYF.

The CDR3 DNA reads TGTGCCAGCAGTGACCCCGGGAGGAGCCAGCCCCAGCATTTT. It encodes CASSDPGRSQPQHF. The genes are TRBV6-1 and TRBJ1-5; D gene unclear. CDR3 length: 14 amino acids. V shed 3 bases and J shed 7 bases, with 13 bases lying between them. Germline CDR1 MNHNS, CDR2 SASEGT.

This clone was recorded a few times. The rearrangement uses TRBV9 and TRBJ2-3, with D possibly matching TRBD1 (6 bases). There are 14 residues in the CDR3. V was trimmed by 3 bases and J by 5 bases, leaving 13 bases between them. Per the germline V gene, CDR1 is SGDLS and CDR2 is YYNGEE. The CDR3 sequence is CASSARQAEDTQYF. CDR3 in DNA: TGTGCCAGCAGCGCCCGACAGGCGGAAGATACGCAGTATTTT.

This clone was seen only a few times. The rearrangement joins TRBV5-1 to TRBJ2-1; perhaps TRBD1 as D (5 bases). The germline gives CDR1 SGHRS, CDR2 YFSETQ. CDR3 length: 16 residues. V was cut by 0 bases and J by 3 bases, with 13 bases left in between. DNA of the CDR3: TGCGCCAGCAGCTTGGAAGACAGCGCCTACTACAATGAGCAGTTCTTC. The encoded protein is CASSLEDSAYYNEQFF. Using reference TRBV5-1 and TRBJ2-1 for the parts outside the CDR3, the full variable domain is KAGVTQTPRYLIKTRGQQVTLSCSPISGHRSVSWYQQTPGQGLQFLFEYFSETQRNKGNFPGRFSGRQFSNSRSEMNVSTLELGDSALYLCASSLEDSAYYNEQFFGPGTRLTVL.

The chain joins TRBV6-4 to TRBJ2-3, with D possibly matching TRBD2 (7 bases). V was shortened by 10 bases and J by 2 bases, with 19 bases between the two germline ends. Germline assignment: CDR1 MRHNA and CDR2 SNTAGT. The CDR3 runs 15 residues. The CDR3 DNA is TGTGCCACGCATGCGTGGGGGGGCTACACAGATACGCAGTATTTT. Translating it yields CATHAWGGYTDTQYF.